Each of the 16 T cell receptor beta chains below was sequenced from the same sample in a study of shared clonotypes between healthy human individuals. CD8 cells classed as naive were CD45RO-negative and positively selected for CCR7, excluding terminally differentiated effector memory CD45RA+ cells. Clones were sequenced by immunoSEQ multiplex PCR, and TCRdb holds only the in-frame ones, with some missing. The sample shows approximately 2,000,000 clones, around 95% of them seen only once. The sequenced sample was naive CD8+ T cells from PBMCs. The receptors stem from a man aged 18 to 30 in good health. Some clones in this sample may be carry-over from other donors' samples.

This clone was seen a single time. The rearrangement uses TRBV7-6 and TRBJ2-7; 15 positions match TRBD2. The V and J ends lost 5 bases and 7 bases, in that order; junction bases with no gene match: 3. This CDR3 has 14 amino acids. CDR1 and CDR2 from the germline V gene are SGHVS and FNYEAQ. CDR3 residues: CASSGLAGGYEQYF. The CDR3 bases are TGTGCCAGCAGCGGACTAGCGGGAGGGTATGAGCAGTACTTC.

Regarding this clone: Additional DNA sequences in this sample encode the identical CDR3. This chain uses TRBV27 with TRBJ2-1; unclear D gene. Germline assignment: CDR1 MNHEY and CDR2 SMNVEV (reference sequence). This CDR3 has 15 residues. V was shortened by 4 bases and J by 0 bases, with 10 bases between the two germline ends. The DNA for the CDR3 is TGTGCCAGCAGTTCCGACTTAAGCTCCTACAATGAGCAGTTCTTC. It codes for CASSSDLSSYNEQFF.

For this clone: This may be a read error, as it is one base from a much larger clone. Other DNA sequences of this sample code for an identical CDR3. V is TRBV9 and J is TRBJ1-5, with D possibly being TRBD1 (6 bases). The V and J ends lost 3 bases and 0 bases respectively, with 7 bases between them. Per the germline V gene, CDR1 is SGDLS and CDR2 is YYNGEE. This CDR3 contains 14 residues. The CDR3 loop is CASSAGDSNQPQHF. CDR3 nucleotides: TGTGCCAGCAGCGCAGGGGATAGCAATCAGCCCCAGCATTTT.

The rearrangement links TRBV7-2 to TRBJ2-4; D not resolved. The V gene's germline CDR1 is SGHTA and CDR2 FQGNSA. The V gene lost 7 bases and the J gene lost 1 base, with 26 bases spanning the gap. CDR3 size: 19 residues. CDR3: CASITTPRSSMRAKNIQYF. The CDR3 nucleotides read TGTGCCAGCATCACGACCCCCCGGAGCTCGATGAGGGCCAAAAACATTCAGTACTTC.

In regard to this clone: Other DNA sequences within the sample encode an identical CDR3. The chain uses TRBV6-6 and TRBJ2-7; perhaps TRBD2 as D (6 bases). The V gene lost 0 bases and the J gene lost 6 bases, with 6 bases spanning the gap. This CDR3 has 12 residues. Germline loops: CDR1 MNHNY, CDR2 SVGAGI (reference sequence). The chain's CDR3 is CASSYSGGEQYF. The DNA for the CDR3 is TGTGCCAGCAGTTACTCCGGGGGCGAGCAGTACTTC.

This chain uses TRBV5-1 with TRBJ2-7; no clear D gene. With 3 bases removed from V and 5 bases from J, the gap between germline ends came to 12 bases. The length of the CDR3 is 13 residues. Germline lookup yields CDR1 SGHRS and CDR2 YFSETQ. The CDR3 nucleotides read TGCGCCAGCAGCTACGCAGCGAGCCACGAGCAGTACTTC. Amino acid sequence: CASSYAASHEQYF.

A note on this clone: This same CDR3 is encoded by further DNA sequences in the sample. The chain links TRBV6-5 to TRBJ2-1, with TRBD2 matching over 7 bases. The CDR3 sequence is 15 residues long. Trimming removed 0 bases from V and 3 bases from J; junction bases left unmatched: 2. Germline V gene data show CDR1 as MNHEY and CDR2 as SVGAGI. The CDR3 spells CASSYSGGNYNEQFF. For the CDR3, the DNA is TGTGCCAGCAGTTACTCCGGGGGGAACTACAATGAGCAGTTCTTC.

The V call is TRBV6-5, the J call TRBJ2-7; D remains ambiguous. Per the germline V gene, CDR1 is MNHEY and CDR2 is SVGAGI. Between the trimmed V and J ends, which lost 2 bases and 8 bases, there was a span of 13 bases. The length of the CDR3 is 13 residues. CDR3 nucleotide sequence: TGTGCCAGCAGTTACGGACCTCGGCGTCAGCAGTACTTC. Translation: CASSYGPRRQQYF.

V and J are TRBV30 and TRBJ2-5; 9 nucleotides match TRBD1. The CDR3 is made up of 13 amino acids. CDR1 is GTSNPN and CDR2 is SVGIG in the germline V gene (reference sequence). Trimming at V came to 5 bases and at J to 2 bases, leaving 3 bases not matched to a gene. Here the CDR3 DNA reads TGTGCCTGGGACAGGGGGGAACAAGAGACCCAGTACTTC. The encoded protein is CAWDRGEQETQYF.

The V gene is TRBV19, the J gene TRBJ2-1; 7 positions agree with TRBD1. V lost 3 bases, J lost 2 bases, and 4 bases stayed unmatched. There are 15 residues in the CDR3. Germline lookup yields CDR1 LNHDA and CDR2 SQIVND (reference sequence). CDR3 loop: CASSIGDSPYNEQFF. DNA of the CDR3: TGTGCCAGTAGTATTGGGGACAGCCCCTACAATGAGCAGTTCTTC.

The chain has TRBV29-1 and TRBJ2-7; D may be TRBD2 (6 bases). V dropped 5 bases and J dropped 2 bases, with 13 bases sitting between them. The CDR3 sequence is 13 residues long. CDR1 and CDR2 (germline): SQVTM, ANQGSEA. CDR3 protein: CSVIAARAYEQYF. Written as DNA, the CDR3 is TGCAGCGTTATAGCGGCGCGAGCCTACGAGCAGTACTTC.

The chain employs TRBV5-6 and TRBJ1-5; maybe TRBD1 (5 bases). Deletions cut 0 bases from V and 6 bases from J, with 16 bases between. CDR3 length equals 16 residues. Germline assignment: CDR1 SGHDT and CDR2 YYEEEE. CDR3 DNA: TGTGCCAGCAGCTTGGGGCCCGAGGGGCGCATTCAGCCCCAGCATTTT. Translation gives CASSLGPEGRIQPQHF.

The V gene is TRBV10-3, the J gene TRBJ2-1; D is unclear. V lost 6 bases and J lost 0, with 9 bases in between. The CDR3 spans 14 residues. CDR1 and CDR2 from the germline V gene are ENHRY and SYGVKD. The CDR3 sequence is CAISLRSSYNEQFF. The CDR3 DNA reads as TGTGCCATCAGCTTAAGGAGCTCCTACAATGAGCAGTTCTTC.

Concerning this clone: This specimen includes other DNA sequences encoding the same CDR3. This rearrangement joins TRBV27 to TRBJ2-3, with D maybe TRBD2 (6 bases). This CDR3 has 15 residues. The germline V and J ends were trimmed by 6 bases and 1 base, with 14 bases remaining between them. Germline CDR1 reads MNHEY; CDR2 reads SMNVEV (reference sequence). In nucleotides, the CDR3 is TGTGCCAGCAGCCTACTAGCTTCTCGCACAGATACGCAGTATTTT. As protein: CASSLLASRTDTQYF.

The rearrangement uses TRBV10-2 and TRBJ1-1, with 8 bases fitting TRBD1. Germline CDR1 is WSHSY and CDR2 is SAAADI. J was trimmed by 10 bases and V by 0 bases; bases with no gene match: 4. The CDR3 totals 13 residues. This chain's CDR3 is CASSESDRVRAFF. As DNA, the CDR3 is TGCGCCAGCAGTGAGTCGGACAGGGTTCGAGCTTTCTTT.

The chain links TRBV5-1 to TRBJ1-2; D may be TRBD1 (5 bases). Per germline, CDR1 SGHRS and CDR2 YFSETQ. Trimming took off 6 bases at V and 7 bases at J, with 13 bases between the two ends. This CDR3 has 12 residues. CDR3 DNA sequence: TGCGCCAGCACCGAGGGGTCGGGTGGCTACACCTTC. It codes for CASTEGSGGYTF.